This paragraph reports one TCR beta chain. The antigen remains undetermined. The sample comes from a study of T-cell memory formation after mild COVID-19. Whole-study findings and limits: Second-wave clones that peaked on day 37 lacked confirmed SARS-CoV-2 specificity. Certain responding clones were present in pre-infection memory, suggesting participation of cross-reactive memory.

Per germline, CDR1 MGHRA and CDR2 YSYEKL. The CDR3 sequence is 17 residues long. Losses at the gene ends were 0 bases for V and 2 bases for J; bases not matched to a gene: 3. Constant-segment primers served in 5'RACE that generated TCR alpha and TCR beta cDNA libraries bearing sample barcodes and UMIs. TCRdb reanalysed the 5' RACE reads using MiXCR and keeps one entry per CDR3 protein. Among 450,000 to 650,000 distinct CDR3 sequences listed, about a fifth were seen once. The chain employs TRBV4-1 and TRBJ2-3, with 12 bases fitting TRBD2. Sequencing was performed on PBMCs or a T cell subset sorted from them (not recorded which). This clonotype was sampled from an adult woman who had mild COVID-19 (a few samples of this study predate the infection). Cell type and time point are not known. The CDR3 DNA sequence: TGCGCCAGCAGCCAAGATCCTAGCGGGGGGGTCACAGATACGCAGTATTTT. Its translation: CASSQDPSGGVTDTQYF.